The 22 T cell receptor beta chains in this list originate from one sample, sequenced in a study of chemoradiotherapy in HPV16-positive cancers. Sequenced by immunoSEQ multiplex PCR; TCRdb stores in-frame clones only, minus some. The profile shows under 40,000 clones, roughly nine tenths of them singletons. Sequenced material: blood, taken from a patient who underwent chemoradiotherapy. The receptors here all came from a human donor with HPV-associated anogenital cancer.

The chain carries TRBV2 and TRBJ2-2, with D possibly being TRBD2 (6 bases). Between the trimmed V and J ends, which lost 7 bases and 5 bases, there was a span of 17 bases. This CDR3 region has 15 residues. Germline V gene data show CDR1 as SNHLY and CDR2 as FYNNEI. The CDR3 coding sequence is TGTGCCAGCAATTATGGAGAGGGGAGGACCGGGGAGCTGTTTTTT. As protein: CASNYGEGRTGELFF.

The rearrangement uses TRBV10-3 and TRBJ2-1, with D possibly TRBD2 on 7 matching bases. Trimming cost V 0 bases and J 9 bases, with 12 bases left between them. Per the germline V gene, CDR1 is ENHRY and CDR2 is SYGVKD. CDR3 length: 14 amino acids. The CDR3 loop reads CAISESEGEGEQFF. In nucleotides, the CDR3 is TGTGCCATCAGTGAGTCGGAGGGGGAGGGTGAGCAGTTCTTC.

CDR3 sequence: CASRFSAYLNEAFF. The CDR3 DNA sequence: TGTGCAAGTCGCTTTTCTGCCTACCTCAATGAAGCTTTCTTT. The V call is TRBV12-2, the J call TRBJ1-1. TRBV12-2 constitutes a pseudogene. The CDR3 is made up of 14 amino acids.

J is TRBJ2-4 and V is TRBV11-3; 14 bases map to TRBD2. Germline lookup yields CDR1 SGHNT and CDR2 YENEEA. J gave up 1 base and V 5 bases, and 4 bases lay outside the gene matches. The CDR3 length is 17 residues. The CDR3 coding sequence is TGTGCCAGCAGCCCAGGGACTAGCGGGAGTGCCAAAAACATTCAGTACTTC. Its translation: CASSPGTSGSAKNIQYF.

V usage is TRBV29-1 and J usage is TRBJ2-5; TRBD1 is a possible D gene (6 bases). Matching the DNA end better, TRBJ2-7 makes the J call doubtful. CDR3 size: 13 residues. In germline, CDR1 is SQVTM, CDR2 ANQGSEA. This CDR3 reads CSALRGRGSEQYF. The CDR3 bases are TGCAGCGCTCTCCGGGGCAGGGGATCCGAGCAGTACTTC.

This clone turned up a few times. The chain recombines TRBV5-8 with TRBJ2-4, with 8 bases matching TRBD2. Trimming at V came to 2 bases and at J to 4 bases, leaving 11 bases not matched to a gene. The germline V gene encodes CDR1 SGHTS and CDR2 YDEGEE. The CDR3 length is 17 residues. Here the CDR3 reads CASSLKVGAGEKNIQYF. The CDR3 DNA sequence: TGTGCCAGCAGCTTAAAAGTGGGAGCGGGGGAAAAAAACATTCAGTACTTC.

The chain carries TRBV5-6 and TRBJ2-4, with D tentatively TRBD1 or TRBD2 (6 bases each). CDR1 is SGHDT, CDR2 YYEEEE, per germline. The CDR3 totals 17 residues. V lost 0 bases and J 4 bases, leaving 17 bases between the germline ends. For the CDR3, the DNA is TGTGCCAGCAGCTTGGGACCTCCGGCGGGGACAAAAAACATTCAGTACTTC. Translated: CASSLGPPAGTKNIQYF.

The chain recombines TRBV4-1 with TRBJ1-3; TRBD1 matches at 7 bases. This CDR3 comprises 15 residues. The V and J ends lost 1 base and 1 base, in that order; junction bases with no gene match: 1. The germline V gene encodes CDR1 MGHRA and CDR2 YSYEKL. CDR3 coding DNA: TGCGCCAGCAGCCAAGCGACAGGGTCTGGAAACACCATATATTTT. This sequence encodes CASSQATGSGNTIYF.

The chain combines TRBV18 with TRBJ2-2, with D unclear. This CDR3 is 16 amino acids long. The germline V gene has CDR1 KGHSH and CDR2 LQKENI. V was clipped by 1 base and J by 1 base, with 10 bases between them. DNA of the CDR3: TGTGCCAGCTCACCACTGAGATTGGAGAACACCGGGGAGCTGTTTTTT. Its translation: CASSPLRLENTGELFF.

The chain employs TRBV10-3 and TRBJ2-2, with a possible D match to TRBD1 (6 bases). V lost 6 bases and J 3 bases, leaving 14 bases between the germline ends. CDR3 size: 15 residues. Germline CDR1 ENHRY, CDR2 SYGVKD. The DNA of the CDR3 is TGTGCCATCAGGGCAGGGGAGACGGACACCGGGGAGCTGTTTTTT. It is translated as CAIRAGETDTGELFF.

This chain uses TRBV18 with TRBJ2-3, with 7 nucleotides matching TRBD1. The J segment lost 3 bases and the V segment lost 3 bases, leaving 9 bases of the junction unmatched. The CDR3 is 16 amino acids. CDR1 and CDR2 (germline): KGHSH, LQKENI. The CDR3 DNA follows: TGTGCCAGCTCACCCGCCGTCGGCAGGGGGACAGATACGCAGTATTTT. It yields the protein CASSPAVGRGTDTQYF.

CDR3 sequence reads: CASSLGGASNQPQHF. The CDR3 DNA is TGCGCCAGCAGCTTGGGGGGGGCGAGCAATCAGCCCCAGCATTTT. This chain joins TRBV5-1 and TRBJ1-5, with TRBD1 as a possible D gene (6 bases). This CDR3 spans 15 amino acids. Trimming cost V 0 bases and J 1 base, with 8 bases left between them. CDR1 SGHRS and CDR2 YFSETQ come from the germline V gene.

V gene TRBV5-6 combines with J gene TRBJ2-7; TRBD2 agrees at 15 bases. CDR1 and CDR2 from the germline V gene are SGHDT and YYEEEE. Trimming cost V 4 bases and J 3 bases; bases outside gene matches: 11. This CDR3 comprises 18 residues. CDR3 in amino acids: CASSPRTSGRAVSYEQYF. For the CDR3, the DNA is TGTGCCAGCAGCCCCCGGACTAGCGGGAGGGCCGTAAGCTACGAGCAGTACTTC.

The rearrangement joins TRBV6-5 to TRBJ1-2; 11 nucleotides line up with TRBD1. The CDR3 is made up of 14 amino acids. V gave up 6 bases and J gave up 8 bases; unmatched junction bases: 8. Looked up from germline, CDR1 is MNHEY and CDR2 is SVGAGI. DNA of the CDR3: TGTGCCAGCAGACCCGGACAGGGGGCTAGGGGCTACACCTTC. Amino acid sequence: CASRPGQGARGYTF.

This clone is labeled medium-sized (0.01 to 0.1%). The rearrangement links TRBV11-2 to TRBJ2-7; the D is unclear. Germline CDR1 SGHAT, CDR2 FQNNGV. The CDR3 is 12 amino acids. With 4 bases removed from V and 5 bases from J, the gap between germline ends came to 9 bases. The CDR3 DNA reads TGTGCCAGCAGCTCCCTAGTCGACGAGCAGTACTTC. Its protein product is CASSSLVDEQYF.

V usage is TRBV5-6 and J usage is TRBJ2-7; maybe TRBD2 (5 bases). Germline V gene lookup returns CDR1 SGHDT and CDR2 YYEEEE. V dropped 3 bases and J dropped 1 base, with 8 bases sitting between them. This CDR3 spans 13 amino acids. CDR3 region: CASSSTNSYEQYF. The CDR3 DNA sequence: TGTGCCAGCAGCTCGACTAATTCCTACGAGCAGTACTTC.

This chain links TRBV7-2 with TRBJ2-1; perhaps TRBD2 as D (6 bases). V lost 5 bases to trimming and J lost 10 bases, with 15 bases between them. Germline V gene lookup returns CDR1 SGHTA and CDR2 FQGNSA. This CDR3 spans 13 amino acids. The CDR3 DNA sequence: TGTGCCAGCAGCACGGGACTGTTTGGGGAGCAGTTCTTC. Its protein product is CASSTGLFGEQFF.

The CDR3 reads CASSFAELNTEAFF. The CDR3 coding sequence is TGCGCCAGCAGCTTCGCTGAATTGAACACTGAAGCTTTCTTT. The chain couples TRBV5-1 to TRBJ1-1; D unclear. The V end lost 2 bases, the J end lost 0 bases, and 8 bases lay between the germline ends. This CDR3 comprises 14 residues. Germline V gives CDR1 SGHRS, CDR2 YFSETQ.

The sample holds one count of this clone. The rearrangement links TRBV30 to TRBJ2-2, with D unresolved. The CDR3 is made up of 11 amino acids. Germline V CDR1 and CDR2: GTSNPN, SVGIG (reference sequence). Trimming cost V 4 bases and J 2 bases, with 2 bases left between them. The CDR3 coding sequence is TGTGCCTGGACCAACACCGGGGAGCTGTTTTTT. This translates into CAWTNTGELFF.

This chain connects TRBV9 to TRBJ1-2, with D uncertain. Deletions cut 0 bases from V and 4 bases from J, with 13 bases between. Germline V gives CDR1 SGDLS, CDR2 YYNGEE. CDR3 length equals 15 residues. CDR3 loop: CASSVGEAVLYGYTF. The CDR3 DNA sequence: TGTGCCAGCAGCGTAGGAGAGGCCGTCCTCTATGGCTACACCTTC.

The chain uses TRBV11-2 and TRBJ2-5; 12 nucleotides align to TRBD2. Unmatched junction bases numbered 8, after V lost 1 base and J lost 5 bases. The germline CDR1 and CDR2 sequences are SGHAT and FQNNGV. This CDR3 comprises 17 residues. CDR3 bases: TGTGCCAGCAGCTTAGGGGCTAGCGGGGGGGCTAGGGAGACCCAGTACTTC. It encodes CASSLGASGGARETQYF.

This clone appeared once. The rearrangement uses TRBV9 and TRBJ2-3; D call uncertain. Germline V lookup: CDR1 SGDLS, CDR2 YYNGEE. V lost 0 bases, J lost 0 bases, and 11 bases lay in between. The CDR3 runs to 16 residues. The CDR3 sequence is CASSVAAQASTDTQYF. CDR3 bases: TGTGCCAGCAGCGTAGCGGCGCAAGCTAGCACAGATACGCAGTATTTT.